Described below is a single T cell receptor (beta chain) sequence and its context. The antigen remains undetermined. Trimming removed 5 bases from V and 7 bases from J, with 15 bases in between. This CDR3 is built from 14 residues. Per germline, CDR1 LGHDT and CDR2 YNNKEL (reference sequence). The sample originates from a study of CD8 T cells in Susac syndrome. Study results and caveats: The CD4+ T cell repertoires that were profiled in Susac syndrome showed no clonal expansion.

The RNA input was 0.5 to 1 ug, and it was reverse transcribed with random hexamers. TCRdb re-analysed the immunoSEQ multiplex PCR reads in MiXCR, keeping a single row per CDR3 protein. The sample yields under 200,000 distinct CDR3 sequences, approximately 94% seen once. This TCR was recovered from a human donor with Susac syndrome. V and J are TRBV3-1 and TRBJ1-5; D is ambiguous. The specimen sequenced was CD4+ T cells from PBMCs. The CDR3 is CASSKAGSGQPQHF. The CDR3 bases are TGTGCCAGCAGCAAGGCGGGCTCGGGCCAGCCCCAGCATTTT.